The text below deals with one T cell receptor beta chain. Its cognate antigen has yet to be identified. This entry comes from a study of cytomegalovirus exposure and HLA in healthy donors (dated by TCRdb to 2016 to 2017). Background for the entire study: An earlier analysis of approximately 640 of the donors reported about 250 Gb of sequence data and roughly 100 million unique TCR beta sequences from 150 million to 200 million T cells. An early release that covered around 590 HLA-typed donors contained approximately 300 gigabases of sequencing data and tens of millions of unique TCR sequences. Of the roughly 400 genotyped donors, about 84% fell in the genetic ancestry cluster associated with self-reported Caucasian donors. The study aimed to test whether signatures of past pathogen exposure could be identified by cataloging public T cell receptors. The study profiled the T cell repertoires of more than 500 subjects by immunosequencing and related them to cytomegalovirus serostatus. A separate validation cohort of some 130 different subjects was used in addition to the approximately 610-subject first cohort. The study combined high-throughput TCR immunosequencing, statistical association of individual TCRs with disease status, and machine learning to predict cytomegalovirus infection status. To study patterns of TCR occurrence, a later analysis re-analyzed previously published TCR beta repertoires from around 700 donors and added high-resolution HLA genotyping. In the later analysis, no new phenotypic data were used to find candidate immune exposures; instead, reliance was placed on TCR beta sequences and their occurrence across donors. An earlier analysis of 450 to 750 of the donors used high-throughput TCR beta sequencing to judge whether each TCR beta V gene segment behaved as functional or pseudogenic. Donor age, sex, ethnicity and CMV serostatus were compiled together with the repertoire data. In a later genetic analysis, genome-wide SNP genotypes for about 55% of the 666 donors were used, and that subset was treated as a discovery cohort. All discovery cohort repertoires had been generated on a single sequencing platform. HLA typing included class I and class II loci at four-digit resolution. The number of typed donors differed by locus: about 620-640 for A, B, C, DRB1 and DQB1; 522 for DQA1; roughly 600 for DPA1; and 400 to 480 for DPB1. About 5 DR-DQ haplotypes were handled as single units for association and clustering, since linkage in the cohort was strong. On average, about 200,000 unique TCR beta nucleotide sequences were sequenced per donor among a few hundred genotyped donors of the cohort, with roughly 18% of those sequences being non-productive.

The cohort comprised some 680 healthy bone marrow donors. At the time of sampling, all cohort members were nominally healthy, though unrecorded immune exposures were likely present. The donor tested CMV seronegative and was one of the 352 seronegative cohort members. Every donor gave a peripheral blood sample, and the peripheral blood mononuclear cells from that sample were used for TCR beta sequencing. Genomic DNA was extracted from the blood cell samples with the Qiagen DNeasy Blood Extraction Kit. The method behind the library was the immunoSEQ multiplex PCR assay. A mixture of 60 forward primers for TCR Vbeta segments and 13 reverse primers for TCR Jbeta segments was used in the multiplex PCR. A multiplex PCR assay on genomic DNA amplified the CDR3 region of rearranged TCR beta genes. Amplified TCR beta libraries were sequenced as 87-base-pair reads on the Illumina HiSeq System. In the source study's methods: A later analysis tallied roughly 80 million unique TCR beta chains across the 666 repertoires, and some 10 million of those chains were shared by two or more donors. A nearest-neighbor algorithm error-corrected the raw reads and collapsed the reads into unique sequences, merging closely related sequences to remove PCR and sequencing errors. V, D and J gene segments were assigned by aligning CDR3 sequences to IMGT reference sequences. For a sequence to be retained, a match of at least six nucleotides was required to both a V gene segment and a J gene segment. A rearrangement was called productive if the CDR3 had no stop codons and remained in frame with V and J, and every other rearrangement was called non-productive. CDR3 was defined by IMGT convention, running from the second conserved V-encoded cysteine to the conserved J-encoded phenylalanine. Sequences without an unambiguous match to a single V gene segment were excluded from the earlier analysis of approximately 600 of the donors. An earlier analysis of about 590 of the donors classified V segments as functional when productive rearrangements were above 56.7% and as segregating when the standard deviation between donors was above 5%. A statistical classification framework was developed to diagnose cytomegalovirus status using the catalog of TCR beta chain sequences. V and J gene assignment, in a later analysis, came from comparing TCR nucleotide sequences with IMGT/GENE-DB human TR gene sequences. In a later analysis, CDR3 sequences and most-parsimonious VDJ recombination scenarios were assigned using the TCRdist pipeline. In a later analysis, every TCR beta chain was defined by the combination of its CDR3 amino acid sequence and its V-gene family, and reads without a unique V-gene family were dropped. A later analysis removed roughly 590 highly shared, low-generation-probability nucleotide sequences to deal with suspected cross-contamination and a sequencing artifact. In a later analysis, a clonal expansion index for each public chain was calculated from normalized within-repertoire ranks of inferred template counts. A later analysis computed generation probabilities with a VDJ recombination model fitted to out-of-frame rearrangements, and checked the results against IGoR. Hypergeometric tests were used in a later analysis to score TCR-TCR, TCR-HLA and TCR-CMV co-occurrence, with a repertoire-size bias correction applied to the TCR pairs. False discovery rates were estimated in a later analysis by permuting HLA or CMV assignments 20 times. A later analysis grouped co-occurring TCRs with DBSCAN, adding TCRdist sequence similarity when clustering within HLA-allele-positive subsets. Repertoires with fewer than 30,000 or more than 120,000 public chains were left out of co-occurrence clustering, as were about 5 repertoires with anomalous nucleotide sharing. This immuneACCESS table, as held by TCRdb, lists in-frame sequences with V and J called but not all clones. Of the missing ones, under half trace to an unresolved V gene in checked studies; the others have no known cause. The V and J calls and clone size were taken over from that table, and D and trimming were inferred from the DNA. The table for this sample records around 100,000 clones. Around 3.6% of the sample lies in the top ten.

What the work shows at the level of the full study, not this receptor alone: A later genetic analysis associated a missense DCLRE1C variant with V-gene and J-gene trimming of TCR beta chains, and an independent cohort replicated the association. CMV serostatus was the only immune exposure information available for the cohort. According to a later analysis, parvovirus B19, influenza, CMV and Epstein-Barr virus appeared linked to several top co-occurrence clusters. Most TCR sequences were seen in very few donors, while some public TCRs were found in many individuals. Approximately 18 rarely observed V segments, including chromosome 9 orphons, were excluded from the earlier analysis of approximately 500 of the donors because counts were too low. A cluster of highly shared sequence variants was judged likely to be a technical artifact of the sequencing pipeline. It was suggested by the authors that the approach could potentially be generalized to other disease states and immunological phenotypes. The classifier was reported to diagnose cytomegalovirus status with high specificity and sensitivity in both the original cohort and the validation cohort. Because HLA typing was missing for some donors at each locus, association tests included only the typed subset. A later genetic analysis reported fewer N-insertions in productive TCRs among donors in an Asian-associated ancestry cluster than the roughly 620-donor mean. A later analysis found that most CMV-associated TCR beta chains appeared HLA-restricted, with HLA associations seemingly driven largely by CMV exposure. In a later analysis, HLA-associated TCR beta chains showed more clonal expansion and lower generation probabilities than non-associated chains that were equally common. Presence/absence analyses assumed roughly uniform sequencing depth across donors, an assumption that may not hold. In a later analysis, the rate of TCR association differed among HLA loci, with DRB1 alleles having the most associated TCRs and HLA-C alleles having the fewest. A further reported finding was that TCR beta sequences accurately predicted the HLA-A and HLA-B alleles for most subjects in the first cohort. This cohort had only TCR beta chains sequenced, and the lack of alpha or paired-chain data limited which features could be detected. Correlated functional status among segregating V segments might be attributable to linkage disequilibrium, but an unknown experimental factor could not be ruled out. In a later analysis, some 18,000 TCR beta sequences were associated with specific HLA alleles at a false discovery rate of 0.05. The study gave a list of 150 to 200 TCR beta chains associated with cytomegalovirus. When HLA alleles, especially DR and DQ, strongly co-occurred, TCR associations were difficult to assign to individual alleles. Three of the identified cytomegalovirus-associated TCR beta chains were confirmed in vitro to be specific for cytomegalovirus antigens. In an earlier analysis of about 550 of the donors, most TCR beta V segments were observed in productive rearrangements about 87% or about 30% of the time, broadly matching IMGT annotations.

This TCR derives from a woman aged 30 to 39 in good health and CMV-seronegative. Sequencing input: PBMCs.

Here the CDR3 is given as CASSRLGGRAGDEQFF. The nucleotide sequence reads TGTGCCAGCAGCCGCCTGGGCGGGAGGGCCGGGGATGAGCAGTTCTTC. The receptor chain draws on TRBV7-9 and TRBJ2-1; the junction holds 9 bases that match TRBD2. V is pruned by 5 bases and J by 8 bases, leaving 13 bases of the junction without a gene match. Measured from the cysteine to the phenylalanine, the CDR3 is 16 residues long. Left in the record is the CDR3 DNA by itself, 48 bases read in frame from the first base. Taken from the germline V gene (reference sequence), the CDR1 and CDR2 loops are SEHNR and FQNEAQ. Reference TRBV7-9 and TRBJ2-1 proteins supply the regions before and after the CDR3; the full variable domain is: DTGVSQNPRHKITKRGQNVTFRCDPISEHNRLYWYRQTLGQGPEFLTYFQNEAQLEKSRLLSDRFSAERPKGSFSTLEIQRTEQGDSAMYLCASSRLGGRAGDEQFFGPGTRLTVL.